This is a list of T cell receptor beta chains from one sample in a study of CD8 T cells in Susac syndrome. TCRdb re-analysed the immunoSEQ multiplex PCR reads in MiXCR, keeping a single row per CDR3 protein. The top ten clones hold about 0.5% of a sample with 75,000 to 80,000 distinct CDR3 sequences, 94% of them seen once. The sample comprised CD8+ T cells from PBMCs. The receptor set was obtained from a human donor with Susac syndrome. Each CDR3 is given with its conserved first and last residue. The D gene is left open where the match is weak. Rows may omit the clone size; those that give it use once, few, many or a size class.

v_gene: TRBV12-3/TRBV12-4
abundance: once
j_gene: TRBJ2-2
d_gene: .
CDR3aa: CASSLFTGELFF
CDR3nt: TGTGCCAGCAGTCTGTTTACCGGGGAGCTGTTTTTT

v_gene: TRBV10-3
abundance: .
j_gene: TRBJ2-7
d_gene: .
CDR3aa: CAISGVIYEQYF
CDR3nt: TGTGCCATCAGTGGGGTGATCTACGAGCAGTACTTC

v_gene: TRBV15
abundance: once
j_gene: TRBJ1-1
d_gene: .
CDR3aa: CATNVGTHTEAFF
CDR3nt: TGTGCCACCAACGTGGGGACACACACTGAAGCTTTCTTT

v_gene: TRBV7-9
abundance: .
j_gene: TRBJ2-5
d_gene: .
CDR3aa: CASSLALGETQYF
CDR3nt: TGTGCCAGCAGCTTAGCGCTGGGGGAGACCCAGTACTTC

v_gene: TRBV20-1
abundance: .
j_gene: TRBJ2-1
d_gene: .
CDR3aa: CSAIERAGYNEQFF
CDR3nt: TGCAGTGCTATAGAAAGGGCGGGCTACAATGAGCAGTTCTTC

v_gene: TRBV27
abundance: .
j_gene: TRBJ2-5
d_gene: .
CDR3aa: CASSLDSLSQETQYF
CDR3nt: TGTGCCAGCAGTTTAGACAGTCTGTCGCAAGAGACCCAGTACTTC

v_gene: TRBV7-6
abundance: .
j_gene: TRBJ1-5
d_gene: .
CDR3aa: CASSSLIGDQPQHF
CDR3nt: TGTGCCAGCAGCTCCCTGATCGGGGATCAGCCCCAGCATTTT

v_gene: TRBV7-6
abundance: .
j_gene: TRBJ1-5
d_gene: .
CDR3aa: CASSSGGDRQPQHF
CDR3nt: TGTGCCAGCAGCTCCGGGGGGGATCGTCAGCCCCAGCATTTT

v_gene: TRBV10-3
abundance: .
j_gene: TRBJ2-3
d_gene: TRBD2
CDR3aa: CAIRGLAGGIDTQYF
CDR3nt: TGTGCCATCAGGGGACTAGCGGGGGGAATAGATACGCAGTATTTT

v_gene: TRBV24-1
abundance: .
j_gene: TRBJ2-3
d_gene: .
CDR3aa: CATSDSLAPDTQYF
CDR3nt: TGTGCCACCAGTGATTCCCTAGCCCCAGATACGCAGTATTTT

v_gene: TRBV30
abundance: once
j_gene: TRBJ1-5
d_gene: .
CDR3aa: CAWSPPDRRNQPQHF
CDR3nt: TGTGCCTGGAGTCCCCCCGACAGGAGGAATCAGCCCCAGCATTTT